The text below deals with one T cell receptor beta chain. The target antigen is unknown. These data originate in a study of T cell responses to AZD1222 COVID-19 vaccine. Study observations and caveats: Every sample of the repertoires postdated the peak T cell response. Vaccine-associated CD4 TCRs ranged over spike, dominating at 160-218 and 743-854.

Here immunoSEQ multiplex PCR was the method, and the copy in TCRdb shows in-frame clones only, minus some. The sample lists nearly 90,000 clones; 75% to 90% were seen once. Germline lookup yields CDR1 SGHTA and CDR2 FQGTGA. Deletions cut 2 bases from V and 6 bases from J, with 11 bases between. The CDR3 contains 14 residues. The V call is TRBV7-3, the J call TRBJ2-1; tentatively, D is TRBD1 (5 bases). The sequence came from an adult who received the AZD1222 COVID-19 vaccine. Sample: peripheral blood, taken 28 days after the second AZD1222 dose. The CDR3 bases are TGTGCCAGCAGCTTATATAGGGGCCTCAATGAGCAGTTCTTC. It translates to CASSLYRGLNEQFF.